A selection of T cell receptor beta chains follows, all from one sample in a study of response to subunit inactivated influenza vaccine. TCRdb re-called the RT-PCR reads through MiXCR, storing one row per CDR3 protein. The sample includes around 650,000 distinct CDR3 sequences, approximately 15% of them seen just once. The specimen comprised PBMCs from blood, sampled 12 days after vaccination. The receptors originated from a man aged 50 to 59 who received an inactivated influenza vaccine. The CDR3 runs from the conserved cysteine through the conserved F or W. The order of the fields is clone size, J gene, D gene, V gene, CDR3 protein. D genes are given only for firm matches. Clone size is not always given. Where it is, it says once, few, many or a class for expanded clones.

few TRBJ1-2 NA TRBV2 CASKGESLYGYTF
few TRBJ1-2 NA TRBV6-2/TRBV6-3 CASSGGLRNYGYTF
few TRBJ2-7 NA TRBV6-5 CASSYGQGGYEQYF
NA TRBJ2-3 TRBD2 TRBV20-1 CSARTGLAGRNLLDTQYF
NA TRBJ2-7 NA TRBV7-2 CASSLGMGGAEQYF
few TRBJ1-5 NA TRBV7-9 CASTSGVSNQPQHF
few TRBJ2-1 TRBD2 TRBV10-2 CASRGPGGPSYNEQFF
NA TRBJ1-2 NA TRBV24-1 CATSDALTENYGYTF
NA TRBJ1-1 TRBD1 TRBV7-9 CASSHHRDRNTEAFF
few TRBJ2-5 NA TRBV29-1 CSVEEAVKRVLQETQYF
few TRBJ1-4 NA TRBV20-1 CSANSGVGEKLFF